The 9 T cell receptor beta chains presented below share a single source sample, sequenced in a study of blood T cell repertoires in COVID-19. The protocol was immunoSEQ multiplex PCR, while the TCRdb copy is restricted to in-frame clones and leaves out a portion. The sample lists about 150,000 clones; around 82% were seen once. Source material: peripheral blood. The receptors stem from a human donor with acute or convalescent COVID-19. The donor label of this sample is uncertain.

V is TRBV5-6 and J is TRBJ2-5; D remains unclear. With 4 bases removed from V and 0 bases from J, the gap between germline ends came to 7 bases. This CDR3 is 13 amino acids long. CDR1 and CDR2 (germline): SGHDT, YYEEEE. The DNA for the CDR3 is TGTGCCAGCAGCCCCCGGGACCAAGAGACCCAGTACTTC. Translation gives CASSPRDQETQYF.

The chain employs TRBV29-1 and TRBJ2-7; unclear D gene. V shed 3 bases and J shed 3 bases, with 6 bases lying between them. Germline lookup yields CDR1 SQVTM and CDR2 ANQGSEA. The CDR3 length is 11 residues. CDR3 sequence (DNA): TGCAGCGTTGAGAGGTTCTACGAGCAGTACTTC. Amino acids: CSVERFYEQYF.

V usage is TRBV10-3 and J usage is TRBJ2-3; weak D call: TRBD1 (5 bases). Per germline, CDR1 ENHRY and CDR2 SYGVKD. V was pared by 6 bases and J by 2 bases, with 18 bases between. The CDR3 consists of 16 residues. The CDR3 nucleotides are TGTGCCATCAGCAGGGAAGCTATGGGTCTCACAGATACGCAGTATTTT. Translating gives CAISREAMGLTDTQYF.

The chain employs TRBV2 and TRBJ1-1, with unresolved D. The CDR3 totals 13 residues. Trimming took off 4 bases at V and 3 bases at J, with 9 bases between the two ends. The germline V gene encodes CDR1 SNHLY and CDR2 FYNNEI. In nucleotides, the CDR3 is TGTGCCAGCAGTGCCCTCCGTGACACTGAAGCTTTCTTT. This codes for CASSALRDTEAFF.

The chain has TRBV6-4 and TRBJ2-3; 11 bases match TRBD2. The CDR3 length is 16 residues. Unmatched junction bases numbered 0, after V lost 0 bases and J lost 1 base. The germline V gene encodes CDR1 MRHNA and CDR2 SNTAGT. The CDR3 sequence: CASSDSTSGGTDTQYF. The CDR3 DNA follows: TGTGCCAGCAGTGACTCGACTAGCGGGGGCACAGATACGCAGTATTTT.

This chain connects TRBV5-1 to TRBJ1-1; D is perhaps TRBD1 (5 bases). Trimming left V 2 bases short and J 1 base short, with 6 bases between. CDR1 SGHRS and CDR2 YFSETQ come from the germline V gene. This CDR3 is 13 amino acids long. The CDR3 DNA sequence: TGCGCCAGCAGCTTAGACAGGAACACTGAAGCTTTCTTT. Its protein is CASSLDRNTEAFF.

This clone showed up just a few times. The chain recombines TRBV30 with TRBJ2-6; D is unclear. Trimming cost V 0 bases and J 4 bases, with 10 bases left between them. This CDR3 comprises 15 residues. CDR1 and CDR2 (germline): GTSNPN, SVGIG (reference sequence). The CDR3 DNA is TGTGCCTGGAGTGTCGGCTGGGCCGGGGCCAACGTCCTGACTTTC. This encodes CAWSVGWAGANVLTF. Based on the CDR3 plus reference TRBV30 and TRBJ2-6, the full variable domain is SQTIHQWPATLVQPVGSPLSLECTVEGTSNPNLYWYRQAAGRGLQLLFYSVGIGQISSEVPQNLSASRPQDRQFILSSKKLLLSDSGFYLCAWSVGWAGANVLTFGAGSRLTVL.

CDR3 DNA sequence: TGTGCCAGCAGTCAAAGGGGAGGACAGGGAACCGGGGCCAACGTCCTGACTTTC. This sequence encodes CASSQRGGQGTGANVLTF. The chain recombines TRBV6-2 or TRBV6-3 with TRBJ2-6, with 8 positions matching TRBD1. The germline CDR1 and CDR2 sequences are MNHEY and SVGEGT. This CDR3 is 18 amino acids long. V lost 5 bases and J lost 4; bases outside the gene matches: 13.

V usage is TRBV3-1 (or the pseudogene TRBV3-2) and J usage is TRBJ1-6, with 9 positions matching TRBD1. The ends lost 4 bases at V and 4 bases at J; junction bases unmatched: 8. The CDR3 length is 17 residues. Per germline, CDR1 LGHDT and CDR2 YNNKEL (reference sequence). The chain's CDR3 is CASSPQQGALYNSPLHF. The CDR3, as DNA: TGTGCCAGCAGCCCACAACAGGGGGCTCTGTATAATTCACCCCTCCACTTT.